This T cell receptor (beta chain) emerged from a study of human T cells and chemical hapten exposure. Time point indicated: patch test 1, 2 weeks after DPC sensitization. Treatment given: therapeutic diphenylcyclopropenone sensitization with weekly scalp DPC. Unmatched junction bases numbered 12, after V lost 4 bases and J lost 12 bases. Germline V gene data show CDR1 as SGDLS and CDR2 as YYNGEE. There are 14 residues in the CDR3. The study used a library that attached unique molecular identifiers to individual cDNA molecules. TCRdb independently ran MiXCR on the RACE reads; one entry per CDR3 protein. The table has roughly 74,000 distinct CDR3 sequences, about 32% seen once; the top ten hold about 8.1%.

The chain carries TRBV9 and TRBJ2-1; 8 nucleotides agree with TRBD2. The sequences come from whole blood, collected in connection with sensitization to the hapten diphenylcyclopropenone (DPC). This clonotype was obtained from a man between 35 and 55 years old with alopecia areata. Some clones in this sample may be carry-over from other donors' samples. This CDR3 reads CASSLGLAGGGQFF. The DNA for the CDR3 is TGTGCCAGCAGCCTTGGACTAGCTGGGGGGGGGCAGTTCTTC.